This T cell receptor (beta chain) is from a study of blood T cell repertoires in COVID-19. Study-wide context: Italy, Spain and the United States were the sources of the convalescent and acute COVID-19 samples.

Here immunoSEQ multiplex PCR was the method, and the copy in TCRdb shows in-frame clones only, minus some. This table holds 150,000 to 200,000 clones, roughly 84% found once. The CDR3 is made up of 13 amino acids. Germline V gene sequence: CDR1 SGHTA, CDR2 FQGNSA. V was pared by 11 bases and J by 6 bases, with 16 bases between. This sequence originates from a woman in her fifties or sixties who had recovered from COVID-19. The chain couples TRBV7-2 to TRBJ2-2; D may be TRBD2 (7 bases). The specimen sequenced was PBMCs or T cells enriched from blood (not recorded which). CDR3 protein: CALGAGVPGELFF. CDR3 DNA sequence: TGTGCCCTGGGGGCGGGGGTACCCGGGGAGCTGTTTTTT.